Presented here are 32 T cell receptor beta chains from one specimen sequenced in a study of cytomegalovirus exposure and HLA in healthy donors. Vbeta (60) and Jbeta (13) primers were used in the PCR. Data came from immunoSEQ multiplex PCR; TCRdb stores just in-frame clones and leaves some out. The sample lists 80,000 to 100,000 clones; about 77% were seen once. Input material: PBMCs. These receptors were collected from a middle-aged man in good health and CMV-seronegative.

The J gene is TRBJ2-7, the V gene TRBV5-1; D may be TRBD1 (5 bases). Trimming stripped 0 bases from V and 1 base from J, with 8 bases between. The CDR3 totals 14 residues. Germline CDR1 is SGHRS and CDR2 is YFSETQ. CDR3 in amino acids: CASSLGQSSYEQYF. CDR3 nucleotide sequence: TGCGCCAGCAGCTTGGGACAGAGTTCCTACGAGCAGTACTTC.

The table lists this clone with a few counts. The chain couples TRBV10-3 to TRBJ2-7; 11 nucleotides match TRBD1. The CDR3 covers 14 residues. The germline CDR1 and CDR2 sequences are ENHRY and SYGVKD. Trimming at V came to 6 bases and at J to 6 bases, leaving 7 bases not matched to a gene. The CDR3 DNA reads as TGTGCCATCAGGGGGACAGGGGGTGGTTTCGAGCAGTACTTC. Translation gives CAIRGTGGGFEQYF.

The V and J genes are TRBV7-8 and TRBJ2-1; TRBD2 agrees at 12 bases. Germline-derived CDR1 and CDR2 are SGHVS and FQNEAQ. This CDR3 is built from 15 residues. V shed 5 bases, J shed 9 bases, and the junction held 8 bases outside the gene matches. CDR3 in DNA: TGTGCCAGCAGCGAGAGACTAGCGGGAGTCGGTGAGCAGTTCTTC. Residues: CASSERLAGVGEQFF.

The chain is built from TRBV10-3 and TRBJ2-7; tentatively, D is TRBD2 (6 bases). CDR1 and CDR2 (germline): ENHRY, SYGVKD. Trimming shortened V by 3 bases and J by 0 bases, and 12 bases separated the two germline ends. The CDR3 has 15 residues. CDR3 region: CAISDPGESSYEQYF. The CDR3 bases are TGTGCCATCAGTGATCCGGGGGAGAGCTCCTACGAGCAGTACTTC.

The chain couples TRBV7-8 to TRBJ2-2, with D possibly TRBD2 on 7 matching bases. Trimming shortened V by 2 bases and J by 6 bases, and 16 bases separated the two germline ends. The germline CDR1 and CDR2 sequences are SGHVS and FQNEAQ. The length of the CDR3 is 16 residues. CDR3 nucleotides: TGTGCCAGCAGCTTAATGGGAGGGGGGGCATCCGGGGAGCTGTTTTTT. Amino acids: CASSLMGGGASGELFF.

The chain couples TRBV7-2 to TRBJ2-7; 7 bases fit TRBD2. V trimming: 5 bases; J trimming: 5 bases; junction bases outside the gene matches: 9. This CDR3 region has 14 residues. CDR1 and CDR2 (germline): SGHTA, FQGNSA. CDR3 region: CASSIGGRADEQYF. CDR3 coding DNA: TGTGCCAGCAGCATCGGAGGGAGGGCCGACGAGCAGTACTTC.

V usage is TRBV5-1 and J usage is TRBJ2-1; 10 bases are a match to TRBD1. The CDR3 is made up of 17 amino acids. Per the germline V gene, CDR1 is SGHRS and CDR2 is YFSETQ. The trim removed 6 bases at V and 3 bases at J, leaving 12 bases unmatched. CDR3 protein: CASKSVVGDRGYNEQFF. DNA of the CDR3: TGCGCCAGCAAATCCGTCGTGGGGGACAGGGGCTACAATGAGCAGTTCTTC.

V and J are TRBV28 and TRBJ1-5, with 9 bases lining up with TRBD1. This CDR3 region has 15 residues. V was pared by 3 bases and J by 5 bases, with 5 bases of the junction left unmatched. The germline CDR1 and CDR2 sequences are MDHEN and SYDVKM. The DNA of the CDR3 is TGTGCCAGCAGTTTCTCGGACAGGGGTTATCAGCCCCAGCATTTT. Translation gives CASSFSDRGYQPQHF.

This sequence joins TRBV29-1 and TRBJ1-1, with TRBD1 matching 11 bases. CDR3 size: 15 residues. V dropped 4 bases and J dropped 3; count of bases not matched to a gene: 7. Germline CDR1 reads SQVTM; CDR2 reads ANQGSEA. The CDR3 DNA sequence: TGCAGCGTTGGACGGACAGGGGGCTGGGACACTGAAGCTTTCTTT. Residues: CSVGRTGGWDTEAFF.

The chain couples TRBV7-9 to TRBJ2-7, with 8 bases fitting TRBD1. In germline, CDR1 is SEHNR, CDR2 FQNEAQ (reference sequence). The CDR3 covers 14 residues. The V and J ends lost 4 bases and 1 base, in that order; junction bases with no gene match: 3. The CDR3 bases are TGTGCCAGCAGCTCAAGACAGGGGTCCTACGAGCAGTACTTC. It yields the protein CASSSRQGSYEQYF.

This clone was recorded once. CDR3 nucleotide sequence: TGTGCCAGCAGGGCTACTAGCGAAGCCTACGAGCAGTACTTC. As protein: CASRATSEAYEQYF. The V and J genes are TRBV5-4 and TRBJ2-7; 7 bases agree with TRBD2. Germline CDR1 SGHNT, CDR2 YYREEE (reference sequence). CDR3 length: 14 amino acids. V was pared by 5 bases and J by 2 bases, with 7 bases of the junction left unmatched.

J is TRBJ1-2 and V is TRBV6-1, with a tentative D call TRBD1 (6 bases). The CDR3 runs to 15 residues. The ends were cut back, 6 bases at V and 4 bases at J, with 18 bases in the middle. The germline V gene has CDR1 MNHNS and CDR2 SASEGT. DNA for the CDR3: TGTGCCAGCAGCTTTCCACAGGGTGTGGGCTATGGCTACACCTTC. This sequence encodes CASSFPQGVGYGYTF.

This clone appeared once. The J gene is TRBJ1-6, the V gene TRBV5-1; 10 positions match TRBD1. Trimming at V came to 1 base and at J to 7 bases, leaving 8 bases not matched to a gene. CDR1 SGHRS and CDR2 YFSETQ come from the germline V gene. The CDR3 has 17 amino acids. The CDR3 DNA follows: TGCGCCAGCAGCTTGCTGACAGGGGGCGCGGGGAATTCACCCCTCCACTTT. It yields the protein CASSLLTGGAGNSPLHF.

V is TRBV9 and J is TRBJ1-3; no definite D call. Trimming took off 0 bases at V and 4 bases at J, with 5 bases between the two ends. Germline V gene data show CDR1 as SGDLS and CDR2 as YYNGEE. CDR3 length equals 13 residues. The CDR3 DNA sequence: TGTGCCAGCAGCGTAGTGGAGGGAAACACCATATATTTT. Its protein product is CASSVVEGNTIYF.

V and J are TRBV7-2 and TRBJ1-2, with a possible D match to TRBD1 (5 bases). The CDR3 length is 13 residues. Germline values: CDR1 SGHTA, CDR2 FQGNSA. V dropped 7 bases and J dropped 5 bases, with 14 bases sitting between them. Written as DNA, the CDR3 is TGTGCCAGCAACCGGGGGGGGAGTTATGGCTACACCTTC. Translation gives CASNRGGSYGYTF.

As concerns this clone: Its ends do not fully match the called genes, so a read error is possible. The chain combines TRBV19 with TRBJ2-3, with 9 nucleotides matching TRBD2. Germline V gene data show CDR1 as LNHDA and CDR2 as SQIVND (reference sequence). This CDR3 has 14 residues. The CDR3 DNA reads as TGTGCCAGCAGTACTAGCGGGAGCACAGATACGCAGTATTTT. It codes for CASSTSGSTDTQYF.

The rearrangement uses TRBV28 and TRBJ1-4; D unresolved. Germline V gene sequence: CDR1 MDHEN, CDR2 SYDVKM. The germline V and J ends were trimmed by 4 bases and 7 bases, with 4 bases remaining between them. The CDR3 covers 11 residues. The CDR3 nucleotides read TGTGCCAGCAGTTCACTTGAAAAACTGTTTTTT. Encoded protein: CASSSLEKLFF.

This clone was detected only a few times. Here the CDR3 DNA reads TGCGCCAGCAGCGAGGGACAGAAGAACACTGAAGCTTTCTTT. Translating gives CASSEGQKNTEAFF. The rearrangement links TRBV5-1 to TRBJ1-1, with 7 bases matching TRBD1. Germline CDR1 reads SGHRS; CDR2 reads YFSETQ. Trimming at V came to 4 bases and at J to 1 base, leaving 4 bases not matched to a gene. The CDR3 runs to 14 residues.

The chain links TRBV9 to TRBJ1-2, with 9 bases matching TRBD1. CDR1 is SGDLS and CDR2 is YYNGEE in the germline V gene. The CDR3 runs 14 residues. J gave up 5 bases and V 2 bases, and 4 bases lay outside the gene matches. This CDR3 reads CASSVRDRDYGYTF. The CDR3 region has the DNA TGTGCCAGCAGCGTTCGGGACAGGGATTATGGCTACACCTTC.

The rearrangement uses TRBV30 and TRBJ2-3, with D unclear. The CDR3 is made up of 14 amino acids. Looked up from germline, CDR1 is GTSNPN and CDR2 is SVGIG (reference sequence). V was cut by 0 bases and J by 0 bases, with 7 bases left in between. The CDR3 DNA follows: TGTGCCTGGAGTGTACGAACTAGCACAGATACGCAGTATTTT. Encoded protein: CAWSVRTSTDTQYF.

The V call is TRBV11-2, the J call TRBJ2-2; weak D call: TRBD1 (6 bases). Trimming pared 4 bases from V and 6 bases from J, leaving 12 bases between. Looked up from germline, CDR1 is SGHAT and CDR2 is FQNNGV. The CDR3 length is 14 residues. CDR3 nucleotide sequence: TGTGCCAGCAGCTCATTAACAGGGCCCGGGGAGCTGTTTTTT. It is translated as CASSSLTGPGELFF.

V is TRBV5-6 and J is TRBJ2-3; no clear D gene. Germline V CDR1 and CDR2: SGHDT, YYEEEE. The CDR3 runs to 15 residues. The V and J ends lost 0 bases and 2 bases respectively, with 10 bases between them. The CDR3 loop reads CASSLGAFATDTQYF. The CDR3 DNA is TGTGCCAGCAGCTTGGGGGCATTTGCCACAGATACGCAGTATTTT.

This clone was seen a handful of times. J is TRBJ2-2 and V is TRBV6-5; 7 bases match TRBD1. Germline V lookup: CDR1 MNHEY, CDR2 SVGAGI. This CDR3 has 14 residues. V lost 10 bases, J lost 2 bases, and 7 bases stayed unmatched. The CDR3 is CAIGRDRNTGELFF. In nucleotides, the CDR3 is TGTGCCATCGGCCGGGACAGAAACACCGGGGAGCTGTTTTTT.

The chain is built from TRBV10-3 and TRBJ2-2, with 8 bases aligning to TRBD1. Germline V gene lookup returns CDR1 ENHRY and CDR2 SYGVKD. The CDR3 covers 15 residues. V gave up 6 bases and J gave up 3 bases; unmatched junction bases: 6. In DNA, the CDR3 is TGTGCCATCAGGCTAACGACAGGGGACACCGGGGAGCTGTTTTTT. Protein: CAIRLTTGDTGELFF.

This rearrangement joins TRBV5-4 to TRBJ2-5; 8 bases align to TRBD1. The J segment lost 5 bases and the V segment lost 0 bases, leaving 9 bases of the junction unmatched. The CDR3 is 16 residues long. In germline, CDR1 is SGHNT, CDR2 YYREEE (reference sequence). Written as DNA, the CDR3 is TGTGCCAGCAGCTTGGCCGGGGACAGGCAAATCGAGACCCAGTACTTC. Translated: CASSLAGDRQIETQYF.

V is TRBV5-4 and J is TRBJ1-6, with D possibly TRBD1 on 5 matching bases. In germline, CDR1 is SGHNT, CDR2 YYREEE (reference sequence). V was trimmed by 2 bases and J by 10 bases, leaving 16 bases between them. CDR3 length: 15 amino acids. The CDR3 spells CASSFPGRVGSPLHF. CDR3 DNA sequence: TGTGCCAGCAGCTTTCCGGGCAGGGTGGGATCACCCCTCCACTTT.

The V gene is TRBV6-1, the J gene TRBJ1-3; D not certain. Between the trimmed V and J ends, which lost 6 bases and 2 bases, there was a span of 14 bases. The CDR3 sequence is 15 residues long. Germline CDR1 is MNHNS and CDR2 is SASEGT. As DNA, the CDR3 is TGTGCCAGCAGAGATTCAGGAAACGCTGGAAACACCATATATTTT. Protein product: CASRDSGNAGNTIYF.

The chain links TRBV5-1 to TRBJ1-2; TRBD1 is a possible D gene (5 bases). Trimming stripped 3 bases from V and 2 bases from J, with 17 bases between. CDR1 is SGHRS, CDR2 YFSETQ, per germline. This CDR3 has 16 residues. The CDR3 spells CASSWVVEGTNYGYTF. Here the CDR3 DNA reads TGCGCCAGCAGCTGGGTGGTGGAGGGGACCAACTATGGCTACACCTTC. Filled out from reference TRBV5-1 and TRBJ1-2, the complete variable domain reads KAGVTQTPRYLIKTRGQQVTLSCSPISGHRSVSWYQQTPGQGLQFLFEYFSETQRNKGNFPGRFSGRQFSNSRSEMNVSTLELGDSALYLCASSWVVEGTNYGYTFGSGTRLTVV.

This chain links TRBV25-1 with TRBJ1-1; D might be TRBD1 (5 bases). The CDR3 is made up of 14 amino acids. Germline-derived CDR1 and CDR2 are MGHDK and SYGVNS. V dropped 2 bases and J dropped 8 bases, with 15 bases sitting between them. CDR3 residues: CASSENLGQTEAFF. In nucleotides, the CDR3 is TGTGCCAGCAGTGAAAACCTGGGGCAGACGGAAGCTTTCTTT.

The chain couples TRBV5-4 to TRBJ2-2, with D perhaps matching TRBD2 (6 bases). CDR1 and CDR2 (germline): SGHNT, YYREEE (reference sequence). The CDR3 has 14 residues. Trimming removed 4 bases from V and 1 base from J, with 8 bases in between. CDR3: CASSAGLNTGELFF. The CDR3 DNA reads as TGTGCCAGCAGCGCGGGACTGAACACCGGGGAGCTGTTTTTT.

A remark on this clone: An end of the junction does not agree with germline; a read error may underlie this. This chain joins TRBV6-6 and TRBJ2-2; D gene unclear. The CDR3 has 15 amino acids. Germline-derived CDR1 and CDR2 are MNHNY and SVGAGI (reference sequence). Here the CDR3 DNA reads TGTGCCAGCAGTTCCGCACAGTCGAAGACCGGGGAGCTGTTTTTT. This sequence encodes CASSSAQSKTGELFF.

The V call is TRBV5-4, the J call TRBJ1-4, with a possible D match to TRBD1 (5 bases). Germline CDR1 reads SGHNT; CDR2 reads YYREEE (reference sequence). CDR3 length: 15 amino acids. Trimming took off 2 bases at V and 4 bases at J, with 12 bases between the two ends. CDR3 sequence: CASSLPGSGNEKLFF. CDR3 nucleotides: TGTGCCAGCAGCTTACCAGGGTCGGGTAATGAAAAACTGTTTTTT.